One and the same sample provided the 27 T cell receptor beta chains below, sequenced in a study of vaccination and CD4 T cells after COVID-19. No antigens are known for them. Cultured CD4+ T cell DNA underwent sequencing with the Oncomine TCR Beta short-read assay. TCRdb analysed the PCR reads with MiXCR anew, one entry per CDR3 protein. The sample has about 24,000 distinct CDR3 sequences; about 42% are singletons. Time point defined: late sampling 161 to 241 days after vaccination in three convalescent patients. Documented treatment: approximately nine-day PBMC culture with coronavirus spike peptide pools or control peptides (ViraFEST assay). Sequenced material: CD4+ T cells from blood, cultured in vitro, taken about 7 months after SARS-CoV-2 vaccination. These receptors were obtained from a human donor who had recovered from COVID-19.

By share of the sample, this clonotype is medium-sized. The V and J genes are TRBV7-2 and TRBJ2-5, with D maybe TRBD1 (5 bases). The CDR3 has 13 amino acids. Germline V gives CDR1 SGHTA, CDR2 FQGNSA. Between the trimmed V and J ends, which lost 4 bases and 4 bases, there was a span of 10 bases. The CDR3 DNA sequence: TGTGCCAGCAGCTCCAGACAGAGAGAGACCCAGTACTTC. This translates into CASSSRQRETQYF.

This clonotype was observed a few times. CDR3 protein: CASSPPGQGLYGYTF. CDR3 in DNA: TGTGCCAGCAGCCCACCGGGACAGGGCCTCTATGGCTACACCTTC. This rearrangement joins TRBV7-2 to TRBJ1-2; 9 positions match TRBD1. This CDR3 spans 15 amino acids. J was trimmed by 4 bases and V by 5 bases; bases with no gene match: 8. Germline-derived CDR1 and CDR2 are SGHTA and FQGNSA.

The rearrangement uses TRBV28 and TRBJ1-2, with no clear D. There are 12 residues in the CDR3. The ends were cut back, 11 bases at V and 2 bases at J, with 12 bases in the middle. The germline gives CDR1 MDHEN, CDR2 SYDVKM. The CDR3: CASALINYGYTF. The CDR3 nucleotides read TGTGCCTCAGCTCTCATAAACTATGGCTACACCTTC.

This clonotype appeared a few times. The rearrangement joins TRBV20-1 to TRBJ1-2; the D is unclear. This CDR3 region has 10 residues. Per the germline V gene, CDR1 is DFQATT and CDR2 is SNEGSKA (reference sequence). Between the trimmed V and J ends, which lost 6 bases and 8 bases, there was a span of 10 bases. In DNA form, the CDR3 reads TGCAGTGCCAAAAGTCGGGGCTACACCTTC. Its protein is CSAKSRGYTF.

This chain joins TRBV20-1 and TRBJ2-3; unclear D gene. Germline CDR1 and CDR2: DFQATT and SNEGSKA (reference sequence). This CDR3 contains 12 residues. Trimming cost V 7 bases and J 2 bases, with 10 bases left between them. This CDR3 is CSGTEITDTQYF. CDR3 coding DNA: TGCAGTGGTACAGAAATCACAGATACGCAGTATTTT.

J is TRBJ1-2 and V is TRBV2; D is unclear. The CDR3 sequence is 11 residues long. From germline, CDR1 is SNHLY and CDR2 FYNNEI. Trimming took off 6 bases at V and 4 bases at J, with 6 bases between the two ends. The CDR3 loop reads CASRGGYGYTF. DNA for the CDR3: TGTGCCAGCAGGGGCGGCTATGGCTACACCTTC.

In DNA, the CDR3 is TGCAGTGCCACAGAACGACGCTTCTACCAAGAGACCCAGTACTTC. It specifies CSATERRFYQETQYF. The chain is built from TRBV20-1 and TRBJ2-5, with no clear D. V lost 6 bases, J lost 0 bases, and 17 bases lay in between. The CDR3 spans 15 residues. Germline CDR1 DFQATT, CDR2 SNEGSKA (reference sequence).

The chain is built from TRBV29-1 and TRBJ1-5; TRBD1 aligns across 8 bases. The CDR3 spans 15 residues. The germline V gene encodes CDR1 SQVTM and CDR2 ANQGSEA. Trimming cost V 6 bases and J 2 bases; bases outside gene matches: 9. The CDR3 region is CSVEMDRVGNQPQHF. CDR3 DNA: TGCAGCGTGGAGATGGACAGGGTTGGCAATCAGCCCCAGCATTTT.

V usage is TRBV5-1 and J usage is TRBJ2-5; D perhaps matches TRBD2 (5 bases). Germline CDR1 and CDR2: SGHRS and YFSETQ. The CDR3 is 12 residues long. Between the trimmed V and J ends, which lost 5 bases and 2 bases, there was a span of 7 bases. CDR3: CASRSGQETQYF. The CDR3 DNA reads TGCGCCAGCAGATCGGGACAAGAGACCCAGTACTTC.

This clonotype came up a few times. V usage is TRBV7-8 and J usage is TRBJ2-3; TRBD1 matches at 8 bases. This CDR3 spans 13 amino acids. CDR1 and CDR2 (germline): SGHVS, FQNEAQ. V dropped 5 bases and J dropped 5; count of bases not matched to a gene: 3. CDR3 nucleotides: TGTGCCAGCAGCCAGGGGGCCTTAGATACGCAGTATTTT. Protein product: CASSQGALDTQYF.

A remark on this clonotype: The junction shows a germline mismatch at one end, possibly a read error. The rearrangement joins TRBV6-1 to TRBJ1-1; D is perhaps TRBD1 (6 bases). The CDR3 runs 12 residues. Germline V CDR1 and CDR2: MNHNS, SASEGT. CDR3 in amino acids: CASSGGGTGAFF. In DNA, the CDR3 is TGTGCCAGCAGTGGAGGGGGGACTGGAGCTTTCTTT.

In its sample, this clonotype is medium-sized. The chain recombines TRBV6-1 with TRBJ2-7, with TRBD1 matching 10 bases. Germline CDR1 and CDR2: MNHNS and SASEGT. The J segment lost 2 bases and the V segment lost 1 base, leaving 2 bases of the junction unmatched. This CDR3 has 15 amino acids. The CDR3 sequence: CASSEEGTGAYEQYF. The CDR3 DNA follows: TGTGCCAGCAGTGAAGAGGGGACAGGGGCCTACGAGCAGTACTTC.

The chain carries TRBV20-1 and TRBJ1-2; the match to TRBD1 covers 7 bases. CDR3 length: 13 amino acids. V gave up 5 bases and J gave up 1 base; unmatched junction bases: 4. Germline CDR1 is DFQATT and CDR2 is SNEGSKA (reference sequence). The CDR3 sequence is CSAVNRGNYGYTF. The CDR3, as DNA: TGCAGTGCTGTAAACAGGGGTAACTATGGCTACACCTTC.

CDR3 amino acids: CSAVEKAGPFTDTQYF. DNA for the CDR3: TGCAGTGCGGTTGAGAAGGCAGGACCCTTCACAGATACGCAGTATTTT. The chain joins TRBV20-1 to TRBJ2-3; no firm D call. With 6 bases removed from V and 2 bases from J, the gap between germline ends came to 21 bases. CDR3 size: 16 residues. The V gene's germline CDR1 is DFQATT and CDR2 SNEGSKA (reference sequence).

V gene TRBV5-4 combines with J gene TRBJ1-1; perhaps TRBD1 as D (5 bases). The V gene lost 0 bases and the J gene lost 2 bases, with 14 bases spanning the gap. The CDR3 contains 16 residues. Germline CDR1 is SGHNT and CDR2 is YYREEE (reference sequence). DNA of the CDR3: TGTGCCAGCAGCTTGGGGGGCAGCGTTAGAAACACTGAAGCTTTCTTT. Translation: CASSLGGSVRNTEAFF.

V usage is TRBV25-1 and J usage is TRBJ2-3; 10 positions match TRBD2. This CDR3 is built from 17 residues. From germline, CDR1 is MGHDK and CDR2 SYGVNS. J was trimmed by 0 bases and V by 1 base; bases with no gene match: 4. CDR3 sequence: CASSESGLAVSTDTQYF. The CDR3 DNA reads TGTGCCAGCAGTGAATCTGGACTAGCGGTGAGCACAGATACGCAGTATTTT.

This clonotype was seen only a few times. The chain combines TRBV28 with TRBJ2-7; 12 bases match TRBD1. This CDR3 contains 17 residues. V was clipped by 3 bases and J by 6 bases; unmatched bases: 12. Germline CDR1 is MDHEN and CDR2 is SYDVKM. The CDR3 DNA is TGTGCCAGCAGTTTCCTTCTCCCGGGACAGGGGGCCTTCGAGCAGTACTTC. This encodes CASSFLLPGQGAFEQYF.

For the CDR3, the DNA is TGCAGTGCTCGAGGACAGGCTCTGTTGAACACCTTC. The encoded protein is CSARGQALLNTF. The chain is built from TRBV20-1 and TRBJ1-2; 7 bases align to TRBD1. Germline values: CDR1 DFQATT, CDR2 SNEGSKA (reference sequence). The CDR3 sequence is 12 residues long. V lost 5 bases to trimming and J lost 12 bases; unmatched junction nucleotides: 12.

This clonotype was observed a handful of times. The gene calls are TRBV7-9 and TRBJ1-1, with D unclear. Looked up from germline, CDR1 is SEHNR and CDR2 is FQNEAQ (reference sequence). V was clipped by 4 bases and J by 4 bases, with 4 bases between them. This CDR3 region has 11 residues. The DNA of the CDR3 is TGTGCCAGCAGCTGGGGCACTGAAGCTTTCTTT. This codes for CASSWGTEAFF.

This clonotype was seen a handful of times. This rearrangement joins TRBV6-1 to TRBJ1-6, with D unresolved. The V end was cut by 6 bases, the J end by 10 bases, with 13 bases between. This CDR3 is 13 amino acids long. The germline V gene has CDR1 MNHNS and CDR2 SASEGT. CDR3 coding DNA: TGTGCCAGCAGAGCCCAGGAGTACTCACCCCTCCACTTT. This sequence encodes CASRAQEYSPLHF.

The V gene is TRBV19, the J gene TRBJ1-2; D possibly corresponds to TRBD1 (5 bases). Germline V lookup: CDR1 LNHDA, CDR2 SQIVND (reference sequence). The CDR3 consists of 14 residues. V was shortened by 8 bases and J by 8 bases, with 21 bases between the two germline ends. CDR3 in amino acids: CASGRRDDLAGYTF. For the CDR3, the DNA is TGTGCCAGTGGCCGCCGGGACGACTTGGCGGGCTACACCTTC.

This clonotype came up a few times. The chain recombines TRBV24-1 with TRBJ2-2; D unresolved. Looked up from germline, CDR1 is KGHDR and CDR2 is SFDVKD. The CDR3 spans 13 residues. Trimming took 4 bases from V and 2 from J, leaving 4 bases between them. The CDR3 sequence: CATSEVNTGELFF. As DNA, the CDR3 is TGTGCCACCAGTGAGGTAAACACCGGGGAGCTGTTTTTT.

The gene calls are TRBV28 and TRBJ2-5; TRBD2 matches at 13 bases. Germline loops: CDR1 MDHEN, CDR2 SYDVKM. This CDR3 contains 14 residues. The trim removed 5 bases at V and 7 bases at J, leaving 4 bases unmatched. CDR3 sequence (DNA): TGTGCCAGCAGTATGGGGACTAGCGGGGTGACCCAGTACTTC. Translated: CASSMGTSGVTQYF.

V is TRBV21-1 and J is TRBJ1-6. TRBV21-1 is annotated as a pseudogene. The CDR3 consists of 15 residues. CDR3 nucleotide sequence: TGTGCCAGCAGCAAACTCTCTCACCATAATTCACCCCTCCACTTT. This encodes CASSKLSHHNSPLHF.

This rearrangement joins TRBV19 to TRBJ2-5; D not resolved. V dropped 6 bases and J dropped 2 bases, with 16 bases sitting between them. The germline gives CDR1 LNHDA, CDR2 SQIVND (reference sequence). The CDR3 covers 15 residues. The CDR3 DNA is TGTGCCAGTAGAGCAGTTCCCCAACAACAAGAGACCCAGTACTTC. Its protein is CASRAVPQQQETQYF.

V gene TRBV28 combines with J gene TRBJ1-2, with D hard to call. Germline loops: CDR1 MDHEN, CDR2 SYDVKM. This CDR3 is built from 13 residues. Trimming took 8 bases from V and 4 from J, leaving 14 bases between them. CDR3 sequence reads: CASYNPRSYGYTF. In DNA, the CDR3 is TGTGCCAGCTACAACCCCCGAAGCTATGGCTACACCTTC.

This chain links TRBV20-1 with TRBJ2-5; D is possibly TRBD2 (7 bases). The CDR3 spans 14 residues. Germline CDR1 and CDR2: DFQATT and SNEGSKA (reference sequence). Deletions cut 0 bases from V and 6 bases from J, with 14 bases between. The CDR3 DNA is TGCAGTGCTAGAGATCAGAGGGGGGGTAAGACCCAGTACTTC. Encoded protein: CSARDQRGGKTQYF.